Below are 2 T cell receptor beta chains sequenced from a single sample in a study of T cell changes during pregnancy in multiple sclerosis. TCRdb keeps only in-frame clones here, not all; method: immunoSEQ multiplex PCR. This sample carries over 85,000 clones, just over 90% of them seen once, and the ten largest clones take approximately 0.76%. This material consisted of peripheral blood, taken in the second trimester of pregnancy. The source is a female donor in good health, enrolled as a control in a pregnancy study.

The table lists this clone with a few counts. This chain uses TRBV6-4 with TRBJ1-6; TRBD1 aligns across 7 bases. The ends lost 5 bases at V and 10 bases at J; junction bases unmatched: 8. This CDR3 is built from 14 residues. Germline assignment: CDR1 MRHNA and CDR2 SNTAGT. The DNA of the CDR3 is TGTGCCAGCAGTCAGGGGGACTCCAGCTCACCCCTCCACTTT. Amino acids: CASSQGDSSSPLHF.

This CDR3 is CASSPIAGSYSGANVLTF. Here the CDR3 DNA reads TGTGCCAGCAGCCCGATAGCGGGGAGCTATTCTGGGGCCAACGTCCTGACTTTC. The chain couples TRBV7-2 to TRBJ2-6; 8 bases are a match to TRBD2. V shed 5 bases, J shed 1 base, and the junction held 10 bases outside the gene matches. The CDR3 sequence is 18 residues long. Per germline, CDR1 SGHTA and CDR2 FQGNSA.